The sequence of this T cell receptor beta chain was determined in a study of blood T cell repertoires in COVID-19. Study-level background: From the United States, Italy and Spain came samples of acute and convalescent COVID-19.

The CDR3 consists of 14 residues. The ends lost 6 bases at V and 4 bases at J; junction bases unmatched: 7. Germline V gives CDR1 SGHAT, CDR2 FQNNGV. The protocol was immunoSEQ multiplex PCR, while the TCRdb copy is restricted to in-frame clones and leaves out a portion. The table has over 95,000 clones, approximately 81% seen once; the top ten hold roughly 3.5%. Input material: peripheral blood. V is TRBV11-2 and J is TRBJ2-7; TRBD1 matches at 9 bases. This receptor was obtained from a man between 35 and 55 years old with acute or convalescent COVID-19. CDR3 DNA sequence: TGTGCCAGCAGACCCACAGGGGGCTCGTACGAGCAGTACTTC. Residues: CASRPTGGSYEQYF.